This T cell receptor (beta chain) was retrieved from a study of T cells in Graves' hyperthyroidism and ophthalmopathy. The CDR3 runs to 15 residues. The V end was cut by 2 bases, the J end by 0 bases, with 11 bases between. Germline V gene sequence: CDR1 SGHRS, CDR2 YFSETQ. Each person with ophthalmopathy scored at least 3 on the Clinical Activity Score, reached NOSPECS grade 4 or higher, and had been ill under 3 months. This clonotype has only a few counts. No antigen is known for it. Authors of the study amplified TCR beta CDR3 regions from RNA transcripts. The TCR CDR3 was amplified in a first-round RT-PCR using the HTBI primer set. In TCRdb, the multiplex PCR reads were re-called with MiXCR into one record per CDR3 protein. This table has hundreds of thousands of distinct CDR3 sequences, less than 25% appearing once. General study findings and limits: Ophthalmopathy cases were set apart from stable hyperthyroidism by a 13 V-J model.

This sequence joins TRBV5-1 and TRBJ1-1, with D hard to call. The origin of this receptor is a man aged 30-40 years with Graves' ophthalmopathy. The sample comprised blood. This CDR3 reads CASSLPGPMNTEAFF. The DNA for the CDR3 is TGCGCCAGCAGCTTACCGGGTCCAATGAACACTGAAGCTTTCTTT.